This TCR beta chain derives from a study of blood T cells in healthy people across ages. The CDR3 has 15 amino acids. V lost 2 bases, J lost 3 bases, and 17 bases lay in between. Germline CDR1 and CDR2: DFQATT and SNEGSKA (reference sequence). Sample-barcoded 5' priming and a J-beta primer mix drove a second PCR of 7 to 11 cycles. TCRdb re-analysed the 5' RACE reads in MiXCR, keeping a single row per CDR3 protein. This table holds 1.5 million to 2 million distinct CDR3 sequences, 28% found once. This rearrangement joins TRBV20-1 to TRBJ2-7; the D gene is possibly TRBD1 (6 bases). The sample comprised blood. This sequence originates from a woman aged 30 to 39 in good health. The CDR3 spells CSARSPQGLNYEQYF. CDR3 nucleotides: TGCAGTGCTAGATCCCCGCAGGGGCTGAACTACGAGCAGTACTTC.